Described below is a single T cell receptor beta chain sequence and its context. The specificity of this receptor is unknown. Per-nucleotide qualities are absent, and no much larger clonotype sits a single base away. The germline V gene gives CDR1 as MDHEN and CDR2 as SYDVKM. The CDR3 numbers 15 residues from cysteine through phenylalanine. Left in the record is the CDR3 DNA by itself, 45 bases read in frame from the first base. V lost 3 bases and J lost 6 bases, and the count of bases not matched to a germline gene is 5. The sample is drawn from a study of blood T cell repertoires in COVID-19 (dated by TCRdb to the early 2020s). With respect to the entire study: The collaborator samples originated in the United States, Italy and Spain and spanned the acute and convalescent phases of COVID-19. The dataset comprised deeply sampled blood TCRbeta repertoires from subjects exposed to, actively infected with, or recovered from COVID-19. The prospective study material was composed of cDNA or gDNA derived from T cells, B-cell-depleted T cells, or PBMCs. A freely available public database, intended as a resource for researchers studying the immune response to SARS-CoV-2, is where the repertoires were released. The sample metadata nearly always contained a de-identified subject ID, COVID-19 status, age in years and sex. Samples came from the ongoing ImmuneRACE study (first 160 participants) plus 1,254 subjects from 6 global collaborators. Where available, HLA class I and class II types were obtained from metadata supplied by the sample provider rather than from assay-based typing. Findings and caveats that apply to the study as a whole: The quantity of clinical and demographic metadata differed by source and by participant and was supplied without curation.

Enrolling through a virtual design, the prospective study's participants ranged in age from roughly 18 to 89 years and lived across roughly 23 United States geographic areas. To assign participants to cohorts, the prospective study relied on clinical history that participants themselves reported in a screening survey and a study questionnaire. Recovered participants in ImmuneRACE Cohort 3 were defined as having two consecutive negative NP/OP PCR tests, clearance from a healthcare professional, or resolution of symptoms. Mobile phlebotomists in the prospective study collected whole blood, serum and a nasopharyngeal or oropharyngeal swab from every participant. Over a roughly 2-month period, participants in the prospective study had the option of providing additional blood draws and questionnaires. Prospective study blood samples were shipped either frozen or at room temperature before DNA extraction.

The immunoSEQ Assay, a bias-controlled multiplex PCR, was used to amplify TCRbeta CDR3 regions from genomic DNA. The source study handled its data this way. The number of nucleated cells in each sample was estimated from the amplification of reference gene primers within the assay. Sequence reads were collapsed and filtered to measure the absolute abundance of every unique TCRbeta CDR3 rearrangement. For each sample, productive Simpson clonality was calculated as the square root of Simpson's diversity index across productive rearrangements. As stored in TCRdb, this immuneACCESS dataset retains in-frame rearrangements with V and J assigned. A fraction of the clones does not appear; measured against another copy, unresolved V genes explain less than half of the discrepancy, and the remainder lacks a known reason. The D gene and trimming were derived from the DNA, and the V and J assignments and clone size from that table. The table for this sample lists about 210,000 clones; more than 70% of them were counted only once. 6.5% to 9.5% of the sample lies in the top ten.

The sequencing input was PBMCs or T cells enriched from blood (not recorded which). Here the chain combines TRBV28 and TRBJ2-2; a stretch of 9 junction bases matches TRBD2. The clonotype originates from a woman aged 18 to 35 who had recovered from COVID-19. This receptor carries the CDR3 CASSFAGGAAGELFF. The bases are TGTGCCAGCAGTTTTGCGGGGGGGGCCGCCGGGGAGCTGTTTTTT.